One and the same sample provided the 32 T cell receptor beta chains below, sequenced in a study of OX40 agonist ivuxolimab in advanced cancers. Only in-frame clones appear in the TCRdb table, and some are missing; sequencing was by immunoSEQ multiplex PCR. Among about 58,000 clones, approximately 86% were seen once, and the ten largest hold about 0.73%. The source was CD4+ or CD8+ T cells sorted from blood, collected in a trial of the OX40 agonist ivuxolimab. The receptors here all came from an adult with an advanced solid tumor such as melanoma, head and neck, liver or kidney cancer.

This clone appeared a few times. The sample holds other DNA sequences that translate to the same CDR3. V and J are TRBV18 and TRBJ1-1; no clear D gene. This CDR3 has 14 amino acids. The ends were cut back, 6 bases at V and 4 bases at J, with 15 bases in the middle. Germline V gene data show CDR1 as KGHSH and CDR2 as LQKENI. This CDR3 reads CASSPAGGGTEAFF. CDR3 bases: TGTGCCAGCTCCCCTGCCGGAGGTGGCACTGAAGCTTTCTTT.

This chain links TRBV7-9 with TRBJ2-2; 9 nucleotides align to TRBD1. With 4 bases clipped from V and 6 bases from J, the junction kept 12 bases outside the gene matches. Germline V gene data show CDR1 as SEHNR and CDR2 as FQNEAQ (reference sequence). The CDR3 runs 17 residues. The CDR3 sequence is CASSSGQGSLGSGELFF. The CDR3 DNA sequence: TGTGCCAGCAGCTCGGGACAGGGTTCTCTCGGTTCCGGGGAGCTGTTTTTT.

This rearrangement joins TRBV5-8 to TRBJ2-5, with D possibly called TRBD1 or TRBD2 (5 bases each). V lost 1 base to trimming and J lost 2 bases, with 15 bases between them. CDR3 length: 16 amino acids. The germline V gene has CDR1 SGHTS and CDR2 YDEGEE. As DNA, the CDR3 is TGTGCCAGCAGCTTGTGGTGGTCTGAGGGGCAAGAGACCCAGTACTTC. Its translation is CASSLWWSEGQETQYF.

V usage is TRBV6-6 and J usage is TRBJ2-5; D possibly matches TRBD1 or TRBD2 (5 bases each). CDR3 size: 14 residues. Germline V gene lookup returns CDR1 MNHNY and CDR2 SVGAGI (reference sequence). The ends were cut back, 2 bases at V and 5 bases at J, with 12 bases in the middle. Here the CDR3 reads CASSYPGAQETQYF. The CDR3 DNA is TGTGCCAGCAGTTACCCCGGGGCCCAGGAGACCCAGTACTTC.

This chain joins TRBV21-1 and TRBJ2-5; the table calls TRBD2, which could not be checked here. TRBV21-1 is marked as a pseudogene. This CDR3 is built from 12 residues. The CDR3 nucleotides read TGTGCCAGCAGCCACGGGGAAGAGACCCAGTACTTC. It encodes CASSHGEETQYF.

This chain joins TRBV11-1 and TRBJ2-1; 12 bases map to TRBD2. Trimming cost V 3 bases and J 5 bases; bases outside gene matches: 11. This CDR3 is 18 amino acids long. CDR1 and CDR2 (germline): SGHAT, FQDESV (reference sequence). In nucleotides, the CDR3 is TGTGCCAGCAGCTTCCCCCGACTAGCGGGAGAAAGGAACAATGAGCAGTTCTTC. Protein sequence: CASSFPRLAGERNNEQFF. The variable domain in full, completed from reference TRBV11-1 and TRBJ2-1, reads EAEVAQSPRYKITEKSQAVAFWCDPISGHATLYWYRQILGQGPELLVQFQDESVVDDSQLPKDRFSAERLKGVDSTLKIQPAELGDSAMYLCASSFPRLAGERNNEQFFGPGTRLTVL.

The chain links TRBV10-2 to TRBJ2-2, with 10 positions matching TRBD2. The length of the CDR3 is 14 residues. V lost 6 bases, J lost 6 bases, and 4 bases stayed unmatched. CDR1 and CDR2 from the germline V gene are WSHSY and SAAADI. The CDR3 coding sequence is TGCGCCAGCAGACTAGCGGGACCCCCCGGGGAGCTGTTTTTT. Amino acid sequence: CASRLAGPPGELFF.

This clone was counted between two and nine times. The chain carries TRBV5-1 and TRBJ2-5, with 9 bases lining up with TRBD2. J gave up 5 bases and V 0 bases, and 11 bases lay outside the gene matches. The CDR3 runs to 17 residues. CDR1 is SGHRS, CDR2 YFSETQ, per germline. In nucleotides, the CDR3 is TGCGCCAGCAGCTTGGTAGCGGGAGTCGGTGGCTGGGAGACCCAGTACTTC. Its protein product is CASSLVAGVGGWETQYF. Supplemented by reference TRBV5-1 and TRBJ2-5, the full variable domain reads KAGVTQTPRYLIKTRGQQVTLSCSPISGHRSVSWYQQTPGQGLQFLFEYFSETQRNKGNFPGRFSGRQFSNSRSEMNVSTLELGDSALYLCASSLVAGVGGWETQYFGPGTRLLVL.

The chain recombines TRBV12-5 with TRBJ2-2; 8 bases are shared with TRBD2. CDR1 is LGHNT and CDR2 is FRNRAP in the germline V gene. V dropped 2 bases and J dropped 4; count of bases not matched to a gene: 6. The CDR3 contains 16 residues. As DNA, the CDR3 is TGTGCTAGTGGTTTGCTTACGGGAGGGTCCACCGGGGAGCTGTTTTTT. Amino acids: CASGLLTGGSTGELFF.

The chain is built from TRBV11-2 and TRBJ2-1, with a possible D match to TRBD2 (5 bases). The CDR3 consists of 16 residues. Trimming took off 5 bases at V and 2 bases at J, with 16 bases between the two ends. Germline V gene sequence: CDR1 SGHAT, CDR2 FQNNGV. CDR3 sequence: CASSPNGVGAYNEQFF. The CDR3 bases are TGTGCCAGCAGCCCAAACGGGGTGGGAGCCTACAATGAGCAGTTCTTC.

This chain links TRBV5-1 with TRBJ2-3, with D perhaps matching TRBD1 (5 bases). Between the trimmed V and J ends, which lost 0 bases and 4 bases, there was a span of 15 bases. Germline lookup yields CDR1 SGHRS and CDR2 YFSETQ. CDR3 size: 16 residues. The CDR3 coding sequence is TGCGCCAGCAGCTTGGAGGGCCGGGCCAGGGCAGATACGCAGTATTTT. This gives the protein CASSLEGRARADTQYF.

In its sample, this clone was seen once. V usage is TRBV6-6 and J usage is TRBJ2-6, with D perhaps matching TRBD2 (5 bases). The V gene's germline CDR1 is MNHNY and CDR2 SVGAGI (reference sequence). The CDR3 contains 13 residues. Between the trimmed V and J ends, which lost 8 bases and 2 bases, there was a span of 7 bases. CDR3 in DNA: TGTGCCAGCGCTAGCCCTGGGGCCAACGTCCTGACTTTC. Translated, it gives CASASPGANVLTF.

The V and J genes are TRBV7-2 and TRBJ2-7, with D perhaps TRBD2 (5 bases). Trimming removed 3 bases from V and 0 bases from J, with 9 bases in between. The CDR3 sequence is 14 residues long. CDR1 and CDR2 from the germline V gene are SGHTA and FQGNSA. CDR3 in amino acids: CASSFQTISYEQYF. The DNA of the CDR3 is TGTGCCAGCAGCTTTCAGACTATCTCCTACGAGCAGTACTTC.

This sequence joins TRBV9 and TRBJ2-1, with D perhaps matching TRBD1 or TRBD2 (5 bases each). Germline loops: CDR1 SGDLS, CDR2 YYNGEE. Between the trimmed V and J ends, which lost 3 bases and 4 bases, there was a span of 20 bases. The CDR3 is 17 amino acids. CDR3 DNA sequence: TGTGCCAGCAGCGAGACCCTCTCCGGGACCAGGTACAATGAGCAGTTCTTC. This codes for CASSETLSGTRYNEQFF. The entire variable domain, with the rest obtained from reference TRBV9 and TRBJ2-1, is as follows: DSGVTQTPKHLITATGQRVTLRCSPRSGDLSVYWYQQSLDQGLQFLIQYYNGEERAKGNILERFSAQQFPDLHSELNLSSLELGDSALYFCASSETLSGTRYNEQFFGPGTRLTVL.

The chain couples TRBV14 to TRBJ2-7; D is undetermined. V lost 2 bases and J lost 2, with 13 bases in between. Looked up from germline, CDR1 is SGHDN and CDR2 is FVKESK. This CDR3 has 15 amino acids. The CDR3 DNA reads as TGTGCCAGCAGCCAACAGGTTGCGGTCCCCTACGAGCAGTACTTC. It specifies CASSQQVAVPYEQYF.

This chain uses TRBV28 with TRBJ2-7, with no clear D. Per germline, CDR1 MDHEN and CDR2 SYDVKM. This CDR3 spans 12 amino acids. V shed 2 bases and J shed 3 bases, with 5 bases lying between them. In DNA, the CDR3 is TGTGCCAGCAGTTTAATTGGCTACGAGCAGTACTTC. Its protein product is CASSLIGYEQYF.

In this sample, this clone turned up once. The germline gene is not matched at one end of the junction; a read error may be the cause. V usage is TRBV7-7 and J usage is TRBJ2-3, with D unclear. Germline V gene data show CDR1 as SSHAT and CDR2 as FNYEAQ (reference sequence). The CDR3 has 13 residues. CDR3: CASSPMPLDTQYF. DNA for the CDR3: TGTGCTAGCAGCCCAATGCCGTTAGATACGCAGTATTTT. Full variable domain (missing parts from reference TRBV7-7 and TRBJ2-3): GAGVSQSPRYKVTKRGQDVTLRCDPISSHATLYWYQQALGQGPEFLTYFNYEAQPDKSGLPSDRFSAERPEGSISTLTIQRTEQRDSAMYRCASSPMPLDTQYFGPGTRLTVL.

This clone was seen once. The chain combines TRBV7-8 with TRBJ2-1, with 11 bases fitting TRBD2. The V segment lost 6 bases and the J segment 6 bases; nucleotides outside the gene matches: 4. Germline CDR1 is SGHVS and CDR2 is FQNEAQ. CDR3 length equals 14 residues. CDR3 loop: CASSTLAGVNEQFF. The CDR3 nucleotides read TGTGCCAGCAGTACACTAGCGGGAGTCAATGAGCAGTTCTTC. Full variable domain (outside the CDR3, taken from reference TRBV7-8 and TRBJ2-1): GAGVSQSPRYKVAKRGQDVALRCDPISGHVSLFWYQQALGQGPEFLTYFQNEAQLDKSGLPSDRFFAERPEGSVSTLKIQRTQQEDSAVYLCASSTLAGVNEQFFGPGTRLTVL.

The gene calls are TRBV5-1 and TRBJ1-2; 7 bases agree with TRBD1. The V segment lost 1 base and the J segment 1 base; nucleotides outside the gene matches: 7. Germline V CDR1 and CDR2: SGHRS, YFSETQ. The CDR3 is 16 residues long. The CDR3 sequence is CASSLLQGSNNYGYTF. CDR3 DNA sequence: TGCGCCAGCAGCTTGCTACAGGGGTCAAATAACTATGGCTACACCTTC. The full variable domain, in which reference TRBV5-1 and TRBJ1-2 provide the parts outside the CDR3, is KAGVTQTPRYLIKTRGQQVTLSCSPISGHRSVSWYQQTPGQGLQFLFEYFSETQRNKGNFPGRFSGRQFSNSRSEMNVSTLELGDSALYLCASSLLQGSNNYGYTFGSGTRLTVV.

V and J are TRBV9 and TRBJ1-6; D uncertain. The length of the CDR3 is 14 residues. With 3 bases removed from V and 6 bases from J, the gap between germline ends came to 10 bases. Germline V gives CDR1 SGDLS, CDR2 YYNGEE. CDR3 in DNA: TGTGCCAGCAGCGCCGGACGCGGTAATTCACCCCTCCACTTT. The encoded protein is CASSAGRGNSPLHF.

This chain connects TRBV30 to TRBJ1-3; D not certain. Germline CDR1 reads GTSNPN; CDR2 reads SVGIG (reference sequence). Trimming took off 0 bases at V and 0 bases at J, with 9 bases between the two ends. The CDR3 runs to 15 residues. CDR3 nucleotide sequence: TGTGCCTGGAGTGTTGGAGCTAGCTCTGGAAACACCATATATTTT. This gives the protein CAWSVGASSGNTIYF.

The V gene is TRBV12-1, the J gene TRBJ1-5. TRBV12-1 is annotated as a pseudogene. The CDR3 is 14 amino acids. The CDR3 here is CASSSRTPPRPQHF. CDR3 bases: TGTGCCAGCAGCTCCAGGACCCCACCCCGGCCCCAGCATTTT.

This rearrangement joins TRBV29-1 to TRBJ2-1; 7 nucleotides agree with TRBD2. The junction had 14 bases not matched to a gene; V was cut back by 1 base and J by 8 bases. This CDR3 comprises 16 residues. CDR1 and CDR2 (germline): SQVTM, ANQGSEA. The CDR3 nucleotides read TGCAGCGTTGAAGGTTTAGGCCCCGGGAGGCTAGATGAGCAGTTCTTC. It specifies CSVEGLGPGRLDEQFF.

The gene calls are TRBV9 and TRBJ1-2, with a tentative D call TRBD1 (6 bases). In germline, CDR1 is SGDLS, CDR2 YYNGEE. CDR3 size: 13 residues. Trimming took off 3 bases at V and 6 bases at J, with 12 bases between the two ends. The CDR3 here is CASSARGGHGYTF. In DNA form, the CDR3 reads TGTGCCAGCAGCGCCCGGGGGGGGCATGGCTACACCTTC.

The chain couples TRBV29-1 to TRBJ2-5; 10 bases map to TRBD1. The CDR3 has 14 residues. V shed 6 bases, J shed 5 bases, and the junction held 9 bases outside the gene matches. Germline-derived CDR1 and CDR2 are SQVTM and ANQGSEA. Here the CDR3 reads CSVGVGTGVETQYF. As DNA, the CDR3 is TGCAGCGTCGGGGTCGGGACAGGGGTCGAGACCCAGTACTTC. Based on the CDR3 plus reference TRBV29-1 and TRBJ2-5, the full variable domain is SAVISQKPSRDICQRGTSLTIQCQVDSQVTMMFWYRQQPGQSLTLIATANQGSEATYESGFVIDKFPISRPNLTFSTLTVSNMSPEDSSIYLCSVGVGTGVETQYFGPGTRLLVL.

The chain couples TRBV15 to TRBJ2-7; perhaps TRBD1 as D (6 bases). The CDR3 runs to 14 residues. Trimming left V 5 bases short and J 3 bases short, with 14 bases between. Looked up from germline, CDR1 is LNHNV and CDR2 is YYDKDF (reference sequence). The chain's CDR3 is CATSDSGTLYEQYF. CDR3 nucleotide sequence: TGTGCCACCAGCGACTCCGGGACACTCTACGAGCAGTACTTC.

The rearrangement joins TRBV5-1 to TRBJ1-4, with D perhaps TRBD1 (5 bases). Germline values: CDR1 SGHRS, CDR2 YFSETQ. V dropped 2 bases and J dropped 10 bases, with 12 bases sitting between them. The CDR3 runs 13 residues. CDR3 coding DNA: TGCGCCAGCAGCTTTAGGGGCGAAGGAAAACTGTTTTTT. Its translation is CASSFRGEGKLFF. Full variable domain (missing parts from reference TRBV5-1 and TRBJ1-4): KAGVTQTPRYLIKTRGQQVTLSCSPISGHRSVSWYQQTPGQGLQFLFEYFSETQRNKGNFPGRFSGRQFSNSRSEMNVSTLELGDSALYLCASSFRGEGKLFFGSGTQLSVL.

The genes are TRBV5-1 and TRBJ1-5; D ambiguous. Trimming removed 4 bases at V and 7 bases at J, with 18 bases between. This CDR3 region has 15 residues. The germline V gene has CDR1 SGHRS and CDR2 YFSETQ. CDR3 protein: CASSAMGVLGQPQHF. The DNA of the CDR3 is TGCGCCAGCAGCGCCATGGGAGTACTTGGACAGCCCCAGCATTTT.

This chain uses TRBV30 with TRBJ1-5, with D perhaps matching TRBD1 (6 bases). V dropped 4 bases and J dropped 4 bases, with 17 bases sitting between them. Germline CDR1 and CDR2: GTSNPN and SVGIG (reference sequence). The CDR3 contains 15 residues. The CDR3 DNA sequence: TGTGCCTGGAACCCCGGGGGCAGCGGAAATCAGCCCCAGCATTTT. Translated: CAWNPGGSGNQPQHF.

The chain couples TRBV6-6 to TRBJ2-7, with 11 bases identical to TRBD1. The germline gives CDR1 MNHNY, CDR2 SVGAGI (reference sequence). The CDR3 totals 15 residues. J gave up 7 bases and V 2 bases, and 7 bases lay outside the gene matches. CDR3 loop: CASSYPGQGAGEQYF. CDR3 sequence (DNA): TGTGCCAGCAGTTACCCCGGACAGGGGGCTGGGGAGCAGTACTTC.

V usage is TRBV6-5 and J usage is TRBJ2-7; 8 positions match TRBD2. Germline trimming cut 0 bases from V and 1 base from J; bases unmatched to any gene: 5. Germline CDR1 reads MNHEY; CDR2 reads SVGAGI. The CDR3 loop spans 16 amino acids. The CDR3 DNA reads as TGTGCCAGCAGTTACTCGATCACTAGCGGATCCTACGAGCAGTACTTC. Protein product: CASSYSITSGSYEQYF.

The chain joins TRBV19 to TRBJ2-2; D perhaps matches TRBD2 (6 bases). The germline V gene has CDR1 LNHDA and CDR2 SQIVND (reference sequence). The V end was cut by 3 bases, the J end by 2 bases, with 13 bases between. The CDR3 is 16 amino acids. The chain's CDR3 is CASSISAGINTGELFF. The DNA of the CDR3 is TGTGCCAGTAGTATTTCAGCGGGTATAAACACCGGGGAGCTGTTTTTT.